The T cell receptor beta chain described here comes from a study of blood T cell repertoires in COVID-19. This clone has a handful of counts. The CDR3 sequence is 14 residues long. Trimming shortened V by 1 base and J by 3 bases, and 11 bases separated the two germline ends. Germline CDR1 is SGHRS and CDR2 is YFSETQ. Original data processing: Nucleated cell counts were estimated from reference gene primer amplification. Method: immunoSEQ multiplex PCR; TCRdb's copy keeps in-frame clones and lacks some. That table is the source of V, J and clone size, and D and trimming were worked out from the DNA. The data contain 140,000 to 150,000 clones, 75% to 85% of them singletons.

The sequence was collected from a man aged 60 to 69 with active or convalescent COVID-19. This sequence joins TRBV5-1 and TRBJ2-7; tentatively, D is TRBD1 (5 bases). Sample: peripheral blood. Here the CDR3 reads CASSLRGDGYEQYV. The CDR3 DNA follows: TGCGCCAGCAGCTTGAGGGGCGACGGCTACGAGCAGTACGTC.